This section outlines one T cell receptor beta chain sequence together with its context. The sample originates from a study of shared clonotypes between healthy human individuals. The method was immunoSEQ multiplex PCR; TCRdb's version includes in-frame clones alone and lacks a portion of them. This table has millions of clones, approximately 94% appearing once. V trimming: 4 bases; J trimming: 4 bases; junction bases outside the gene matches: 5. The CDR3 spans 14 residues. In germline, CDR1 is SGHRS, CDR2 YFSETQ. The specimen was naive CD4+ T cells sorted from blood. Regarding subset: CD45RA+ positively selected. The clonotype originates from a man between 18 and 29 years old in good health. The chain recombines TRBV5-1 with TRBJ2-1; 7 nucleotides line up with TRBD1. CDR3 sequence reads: CASSDGTAYNEQFF. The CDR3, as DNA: TGCGCCAGCAGCGACGGGACAGCTTACAATGAGCAGTTCTTC.